A selection of T cell receptor beta chains follows, all from one sample in a study of shared clonotypes between healthy human individuals. Measured with immunoSEQ multiplex PCR; TCRdb has only the in-frame clones, and not every one. The sample contains about half a million clones, 75% to 85% of which appear only once. What was sequenced was PBMCs. The source of these receptors is a woman between 40 and 55 years old in good health. Some clones in this sample may be carry-over from other donors' samples. The conserved cysteine and the conserved F or W are not part of the CDR3 here. Not all rows give a size; the values are once, few, many and, for expanded clones, a class.

cdr3_aa j_call clone_size v_call
ASSQGRKAEQY TRBJ2-7 . TRBV10-2
ASSFSSAPGLAGHGELF TRBJ2-2 . TRBV7-8
ASSSPYEQY TRBJ2-7 few TRBV11-2
ASSGRTSTGELF TRBJ2-2 . TRBV6-1
SVERTHTDTQY TRBJ2-3 . TRBV29-1
ASSLGGSGWGTDTQY TRBJ2-3 . TRBV7-3
ASSRARAPYEQY TRBJ2-7 . TRBV28
ASSAGTGGGNQPQH TRBJ1-5 . TRBV9
ASTSGRDTGELF TRBJ2-2 . TRBV19
ASRGYNEQF TRBJ2-1 . TRBV2
AISESGRENGEQF TRBJ2-1 . TRBV10-3
ASSSSTGDNYGYT TRBJ1-2 . TRBV9
ASSSLAGVQY TRBJ2-5 . TRBV11-2
ASSSGTGDTGELF TRBJ2-2 . TRBV5-1
ASSLSYEQY TRBJ2-7 . TRBV14
AISESRTAGGEAF TRBJ1-1 few TRBV10-3
ASSLASGSPYEQY TRBJ2-7 . TRBV27